This paragraph covers one T cell receptor beta chain sequence. An end of the junction differs from the germline gene, which may be a read error. A library of TCRbeta sequences, prepared with unique molecular identifiers, was generated. TCRdb analysed the PCR reads with MiXCR anew, one entry per CDR3 protein. The sample records almost 500,000 distinct CDR3 sequences, under 12% being singletons. These data originate in a study of T-cell reconstitution after alpha-beta-depleted transplantation in children. CDR1 and CDR2 (germline): DFQATT, SNEGSKA (reference sequence). This CDR3 spans 17 amino acids. The gene calls are TRBV20-1 and TRBJ1-3, with 7 bases identical to TRBD1. This sample comprised PBMCs, obtained before TCRalphabeta/CD19-depleted stem cell transplant. The receptor's source is a child aged 2-15 years with inherited bone marrow failure, due to receive a stem cell transplant. CDR3 loop: CCARDAGGTDSGNTIYF. CDR3 DNA sequence: TGCTGTGCTAGAGATGCGGGTGGGACAGACTCTGGAAACACCATATATTTT.